A selection of T cell receptor beta chains follows, all from one sample in a study of blood T cell repertoires in COVID-19. Sequencing was performed with immunoSEQ multiplex PCR; in TCRdb, only in-frame clones are kept and a portion is missing. The table has some 260,000 clones, 80% to 90% seen once. Sequencing was performed on peripheral blood. The origin of the receptors is a woman aged 70 to 79 with COVID-19, enrolled during active disease. Both conserved end residues are part of each CDR3. Each record gives: J gene, V gene, D gene, CDR3 protein. D genes are given only for firm matches.

j_gene: TRBJ1-1; v_gene: TRBV19; d_gene: .; CDR3aa: CASSPGTLNTEAFF
j_gene: TRBJ2-3; v_gene: TRBV6-5; d_gene: TRBD2; CDR3aa: CASRTSWEDTQYF
j_gene: TRBJ2-7; v_gene: TRBV5-6; d_gene: .; CDR3aa: CASSLVFSSGRVFSYEQYF
j_gene: TRBJ1-3; v_gene: TRBV15; d_gene: .; CDR3aa: CATSRDQDTSGNTIYF
j_gene: TRBJ1-1; v_gene: TRBV7-2; d_gene: .; CDR3aa: CASSLQGMNTEAFF
j_gene: TRBJ1-5; v_gene: TRBV6-5; d_gene: .; CDR3aa: CASGTRENQPQHF
j_gene: TRBJ1-4; v_gene: TRBV6-5; d_gene: TRBD1; CDR3aa: CASSSLGTGLEKLFF
j_gene: TRBJ2-7; v_gene: TRBV19; d_gene: TRBD2; CDR3aa: CASSWTSLSGEQYF
j_gene: TRBJ2-1; v_gene: TRBV9; d_gene: TRBD2; CDR3aa: CASSVSGRQYNEQFF
j_gene: TRBJ1-1; v_gene: TRBV30; d_gene: .; CDR3aa: CAWNKGFYTEAFF
j_gene: TRBJ2-1; v_gene: TRBV4-2; d_gene: .; CDR3aa: CASSQEETLNEQFF
j_gene: TRBJ2-2; v_gene: TRBV11-1; d_gene: TRBD1; CDR3aa: CASSVGGADTGELFF
j_gene: TRBJ2-7; v_gene: TRBV27; d_gene: TRBD1; CDR3aa: CASNKARRTTRGPQSYEQYF
j_gene: TRBJ2-5; v_gene: TRBV5-1; d_gene: TRBD2; CDR3aa: CASSSPGLAETFQETQYF
j_gene: TRBJ1-3; v_gene: TRBV28; d_gene: .; CDR3aa: CASSLYTTGVGNTIYF
j_gene: TRBJ1-2; v_gene: TRBV30; d_gene: .; CDR3aa: CAWPQGRGYTF
j_gene: TRBJ2-5; v_gene: TRBV28; d_gene: TRBD2; CDR3aa: CASRHSAGLAGGETQYF
j_gene: TRBJ2-4; v_gene: TRBV6-5; d_gene: .; CDR3aa: CASSDYRDTQVF
j_gene: TRBJ1-3; v_gene: TRBV5-1; d_gene: .; CDR3aa: CASSLDTSGNTIYF
j_gene: TRBJ2-2; v_gene: TRBV30; d_gene: .; CDR3aa: CAWSVLTGGNTGELFF
j_gene: TRBJ2-1; v_gene: TRBV4-1; d_gene: .; CDR3aa: CASSQDSTGPKDEQFF
j_gene: TRBJ2-7; v_gene: TRBV5-1; d_gene: .; CDR3aa: CASSLGQGLYEQYF
j_gene: TRBJ1-3; v_gene: TRBV5-1; d_gene: TRBD1; CDR3aa: CASREDRGSSGNTIYF
j_gene: TRBJ1-4; v_gene: TRBV14; d_gene: .; CDR3aa: CASSRGLSPNIQKLFF
j_gene: TRBJ1-2; v_gene: TRBV6-5; d_gene: .; CDR3aa: CASSREANVNYGYTF
j_gene: TRBJ1-5; v_gene: TRBV6-5; d_gene: .; CDR3aa: CASQRAEGGGQPQHF
j_gene: TRBJ2-2; v_gene: TRBV10-3; d_gene: TRBD1; CDR3aa: CAIRGQGRTGELFF
j_gene: TRBJ2-3; v_gene: TRBV5-1; d_gene: .; CDR3aa: CASSLLNSQGMDTQYF
j_gene: TRBJ2-7; v_gene: TRBV30; d_gene: .; CDR3aa: CAWSDNSYEQYF
j_gene: TRBJ2-5; v_gene: TRBV2; d_gene: .; CDR3aa: CASRPGTYQETQYF
j_gene: TRBJ1-1; v_gene: TRBV5-1; d_gene: .; CDR3aa: CASSLAPGLNTEAFF
j_gene: TRBJ2-7; v_gene: TRBV7-9; d_gene: TRBD2; CDR3aa: CASSSSVFGRAPYEQYF
j_gene: TRBJ1-4; v_gene: TRBV27; d_gene: TRBD1; CDR3aa: CASRGYGTDNEKLFF
j_gene: TRBJ1-2; v_gene: TRBV28; d_gene: TRBD1; CDR3aa: CASRGQPLLYGYTF
j_gene: TRBJ1-1; v_gene: TRBV4-1; d_gene: TRBD1; CDR3aa: CASSHLVDRGDEHWEAFF
j_gene: TRBJ1-2; v_gene: TRBV6-5; d_gene: .; CDR3aa: CASATGRPTNYGYTF
j_gene: TRBJ1-2; v_gene: TRBV4-3; d_gene: TRBD1; CDR3aa: CASSQDRGQGNYGYTF
j_gene: TRBJ2-3; v_gene: TRBV11-3; d_gene: .; CDR3aa: CASSRRTGVSTDTQYF
j_gene: TRBJ2-2; v_gene: TRBV14; d_gene: .; CDR3aa: CASSQDLVTGELFF
j_gene: TRBJ1-5; v_gene: TRBV30; d_gene: .; CDR3aa: CAWSIEGNQPQHF
j_gene: TRBJ1-3; v_gene: TRBV15; d_gene: TRBD1; CDR3aa: CATSRDRGISRNTIYF
j_gene: TRBJ2-7; v_gene: TRBV5-4; d_gene: .; CDR3aa: CASSLAGGFEQYF
j_gene: TRBJ1-2; v_gene: TRBV28; d_gene: TRBD1; CDR3aa: CASRTAGGSSPTNYGYTF
j_gene: TRBJ2-7; v_gene: TRBV7-3; d_gene: TRBD1; CDR3aa: CASSLDRGREQYF
j_gene: TRBJ1-1; v_gene: TRBV4-3; d_gene: .; CDR3aa: CASSRQISPEGTEAFF
j_gene: TRBJ2-7; v_gene: TRBV20-1; d_gene: TRBD1; CDR3aa: CSAETGDEQYF
j_gene: TRBJ2-7; v_gene: TRBV19; d_gene: TRBD1; CDR3aa: CASSTLGQGRTVEQYF
j_gene: TRBJ2-7; v_gene: TRBV29-1; d_gene: TRBD2; CDR3aa: CSVGSGGPNEQYF
j_gene: TRBJ1-6; v_gene: TRBV6-1; d_gene: .; CDR3aa: CASSEQNNNSPLHF
j_gene: TRBJ2-7; v_gene: TRBV4-1; d_gene: .; CDR3aa: CASSQALERVYEQYF
j_gene: TRBJ1-5; v_gene: TRBV20-1; d_gene: .; CDR3aa: CSASSNFGGAEGNQPQHF
j_gene: TRBJ1-5; v_gene: TRBV6-6; d_gene: TRBD1; CDR3aa: CASRLTGRGNQPQHF
j_gene: TRBJ2-7; v_gene: TRBV10-3; d_gene: .; CDR3aa: CAISERGGSYEQYF
j_gene: TRBJ2-7; v_gene: TRBV27; d_gene: TRBD2; CDR3aa: CASSSLAGGTYEQYF
j_gene: TRBJ1-1; v_gene: TRBV10-3; d_gene: .; CDR3aa: CAISETGHPTTEAFF
j_gene: TRBJ1-2; v_gene: TRBV6-5; d_gene: TRBD1; CDR3aa: CASSEDRVIGYTF
j_gene: TRBJ2-2; v_gene: TRBV9; d_gene: TRBD1; CDR3aa: CASSPTGGTGGELFF
j_gene: TRBJ2-5; v_gene: TRBV7-9; d_gene: .; CDR3aa: CASSGQTQYF